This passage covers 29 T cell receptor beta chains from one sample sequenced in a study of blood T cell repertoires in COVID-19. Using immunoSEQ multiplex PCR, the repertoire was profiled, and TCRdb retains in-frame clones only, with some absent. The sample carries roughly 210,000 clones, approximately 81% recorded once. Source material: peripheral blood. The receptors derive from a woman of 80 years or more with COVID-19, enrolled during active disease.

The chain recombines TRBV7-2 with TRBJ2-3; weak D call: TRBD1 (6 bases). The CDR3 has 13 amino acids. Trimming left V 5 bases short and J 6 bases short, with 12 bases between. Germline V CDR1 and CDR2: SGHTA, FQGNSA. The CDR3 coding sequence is TGTGCCAGCAGCCCAGATCAGGGGGATACGCAGTATTTT. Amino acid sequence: CASSPDQGDTQYF.

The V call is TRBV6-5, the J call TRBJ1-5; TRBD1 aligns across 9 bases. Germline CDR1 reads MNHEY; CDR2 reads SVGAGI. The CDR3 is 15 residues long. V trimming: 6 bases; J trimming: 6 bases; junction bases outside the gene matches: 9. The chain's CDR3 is CASSPGTGTGQPQHF. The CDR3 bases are TGTGCCAGCAGCCCCGGGACAGGGACGGGTCAGCCCCAGCATTTT.

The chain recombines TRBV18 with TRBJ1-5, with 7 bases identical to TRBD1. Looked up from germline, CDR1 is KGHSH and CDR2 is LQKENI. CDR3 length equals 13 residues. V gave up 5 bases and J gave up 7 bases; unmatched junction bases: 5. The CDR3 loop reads CASSRGQEQPQHF. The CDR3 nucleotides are TGTGCCAGCTCAAGAGGACAGGAGCAGCCCCAGCATTTT. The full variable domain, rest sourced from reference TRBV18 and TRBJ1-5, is NAGVMQNPRHLVRRRGQEARLRCSPMKGHSHVYWYRQLPEEGLKFMVYLQKENIIDESGMPKERFSAEFPKEGPSILRIQQVVRGDSAAYFCASSRGQEQPQHFGDGTRLSIL.

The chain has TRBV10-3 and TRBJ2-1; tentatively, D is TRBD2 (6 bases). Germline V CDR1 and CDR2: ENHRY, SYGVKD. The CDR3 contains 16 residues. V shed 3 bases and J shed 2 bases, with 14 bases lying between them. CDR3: CAISEGLSGAYNEQFF. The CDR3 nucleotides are TGTGCCATCAGTGAAGGATTGTCGGGAGCCTACAATGAGCAGTTCTTC.

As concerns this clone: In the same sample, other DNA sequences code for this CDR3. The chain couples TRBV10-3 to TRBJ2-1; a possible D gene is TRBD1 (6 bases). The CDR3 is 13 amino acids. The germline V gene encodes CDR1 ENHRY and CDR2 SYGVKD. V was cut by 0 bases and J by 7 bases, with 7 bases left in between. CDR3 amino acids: CAISESRGNEQFF. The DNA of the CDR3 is TGTGCCATCAGTGAGTCCAGGGGAAATGAGCAGTTCTTC.

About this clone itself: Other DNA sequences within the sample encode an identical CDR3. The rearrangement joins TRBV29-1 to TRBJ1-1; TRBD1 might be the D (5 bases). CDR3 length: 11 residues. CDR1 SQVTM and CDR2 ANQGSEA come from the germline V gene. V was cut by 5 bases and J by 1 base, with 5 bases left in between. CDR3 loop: CSVQGNTEAFF. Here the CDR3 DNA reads TGCAGCGTTCAGGGGAACACTGAAGCTTTCTTT.

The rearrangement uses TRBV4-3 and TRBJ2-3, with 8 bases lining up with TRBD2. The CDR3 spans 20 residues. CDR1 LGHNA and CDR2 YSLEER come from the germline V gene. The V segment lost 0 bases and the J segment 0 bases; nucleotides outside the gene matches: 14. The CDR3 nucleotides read TGCGCCAGCAGCCAAGATGCGTTGGGCGGGGGGTACTCTAGCACAGATACGCAGTATTTT. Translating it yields CASSQDALGGGYSSTDTQYF.

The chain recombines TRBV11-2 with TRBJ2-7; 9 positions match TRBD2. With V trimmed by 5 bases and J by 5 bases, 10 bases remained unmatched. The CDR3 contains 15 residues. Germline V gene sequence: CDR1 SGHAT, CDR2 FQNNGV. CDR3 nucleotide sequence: TGTGCCAGCAGCCCCATGGCGGGGGGGTGGAACGAGCAGTACTTC. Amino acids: CASSPMAGGWNEQYF.

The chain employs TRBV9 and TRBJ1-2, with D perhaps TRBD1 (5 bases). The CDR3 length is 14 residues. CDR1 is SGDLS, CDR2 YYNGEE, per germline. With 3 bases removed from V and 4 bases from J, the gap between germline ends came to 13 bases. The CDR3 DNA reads TGTGCCAGCAGCGCAGGGATTCCTTCCTATGGCTACACCTTC. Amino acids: CASSAGIPSYGYTF.

CDR3 sequence (DNA): TGTGCCTGGAGCCCCTTTGGTTCCACTAGGCCGGACACTGAAGCTTTCTTT. It yields the protein CAWSPFGSTRPDTEAFF. This chain connects TRBV30 to TRBJ1-1; D gene uncertain. The CDR3 runs to 17 residues. V was shortened by 3 bases and J by 3 bases, with 23 bases between the two germline ends. The germline CDR1 and CDR2 sequences are GTSNPN and SVGIG (reference sequence).

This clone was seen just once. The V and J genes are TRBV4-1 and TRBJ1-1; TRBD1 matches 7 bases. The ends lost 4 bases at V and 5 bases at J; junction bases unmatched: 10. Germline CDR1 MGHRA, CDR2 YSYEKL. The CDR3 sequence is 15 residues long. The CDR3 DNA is TGCGCCAGCAGCCCGATTCGAGGGGGCGGGACTGAAGCTTTCTTT. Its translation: CASSPIRGGGTEAFF.

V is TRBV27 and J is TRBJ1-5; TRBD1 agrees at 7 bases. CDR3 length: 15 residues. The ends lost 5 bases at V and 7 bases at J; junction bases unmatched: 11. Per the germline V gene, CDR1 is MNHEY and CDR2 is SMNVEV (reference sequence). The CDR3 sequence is CASSQKQGQGQPQHF. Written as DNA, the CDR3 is TGTGCCAGCAGTCAGAAACAGGGGCAGGGACAGCCCCAGCATTTT.

CDR3 in DNA: TGTGCCAGCAGTCTGCTGGCGGGAGCTAACTATGGCTACACCTTC. This encodes CASSLLAGANYGYTF. The chain links TRBV28 to TRBJ1-2; D ambiguous. The V gene lost 5 bases and the J gene lost 0 bases, with 13 bases spanning the gap. There are 15 residues in the CDR3. Germline V gene lookup returns CDR1 MDHEN and CDR2 SYDVKM.

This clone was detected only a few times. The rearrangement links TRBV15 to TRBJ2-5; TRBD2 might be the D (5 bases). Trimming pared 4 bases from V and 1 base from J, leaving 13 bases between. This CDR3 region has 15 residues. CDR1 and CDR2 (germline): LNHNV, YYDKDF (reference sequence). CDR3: CATSTLRAIQETQYF. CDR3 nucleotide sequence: TGTGCCACCAGCACTCTGAGGGCCATCCAAGAGACCCAGTACTTC.

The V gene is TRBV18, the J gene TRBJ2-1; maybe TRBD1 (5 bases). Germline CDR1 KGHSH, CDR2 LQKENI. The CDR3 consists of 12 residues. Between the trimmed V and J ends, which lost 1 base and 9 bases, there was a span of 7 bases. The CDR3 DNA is TGTGCCAGCTCACCACAGGGGTTTGAGCAGTTCTTC. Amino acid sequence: CASSPQGFEQFF.

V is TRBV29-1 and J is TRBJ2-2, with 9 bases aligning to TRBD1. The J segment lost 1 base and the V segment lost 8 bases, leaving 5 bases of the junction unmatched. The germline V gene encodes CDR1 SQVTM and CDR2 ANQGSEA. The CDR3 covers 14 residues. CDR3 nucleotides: TGCAGCATCAAGACAGGGGGGAACACCGGGGAGCTGTTTTTT. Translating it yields CSIKTGGNTGELFF.

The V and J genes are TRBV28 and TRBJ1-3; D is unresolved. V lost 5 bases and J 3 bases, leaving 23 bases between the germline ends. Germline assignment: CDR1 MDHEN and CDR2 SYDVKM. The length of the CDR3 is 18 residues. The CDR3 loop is CASSTLFEGFHVGNTIYF. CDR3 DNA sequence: TGTGCCAGCAGTACCCTCTTCGAGGGTTTTCATGTTGGAAACACCATATATTTT. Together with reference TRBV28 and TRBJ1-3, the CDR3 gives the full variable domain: DVKVTQSSRYLVKRTGEKVFLECVQDMDHENMFWYRQDPGLGLRLIYFSYDVKMKEKGDIPEGYSVSREKKERFSLILESASTNQTSMYLCASSTLFEGFHVGNTIYFGEGSWLTVV.

For the CDR3, the DNA is TGTGCCAGCAGCTTGGGGGGAGGCTACACCGGGGAGCTGTTTTTT. This encodes CASSLGGGYTGELFF. The chain recombines TRBV5-4 with TRBJ2-2; a weak D match, TRBD2 (6 bases). Per the germline V gene, CDR1 is SGHNT and CDR2 is YYREEE (reference sequence). The CDR3 sequence is 15 residues long. The V and J ends lost 0 bases and 3 bases respectively, with 9 bases between them. The full variable domain, in which reference TRBV5-4 and TRBJ2-2 provide the parts outside the CDR3, is ETGVTQSPTHLIKTRGQQVTLRCSSQSGHNTVSWYQQALGQGPQFIFQYYREEENGRGNFPPRFSGLQFPNYSSELNVNALELDDSALYLCASSLGGGYTGELFFGEGSRLTVL.

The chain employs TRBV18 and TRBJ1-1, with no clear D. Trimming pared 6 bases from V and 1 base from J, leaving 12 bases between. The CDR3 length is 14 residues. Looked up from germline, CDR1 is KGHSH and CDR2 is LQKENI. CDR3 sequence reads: CASSPSIGNTEAFF. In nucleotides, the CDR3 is TGTGCCAGCTCCCCATCTATCGGGAACACTGAAGCTTTCTTT.

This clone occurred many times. CDR3 DNA sequence: TGTGCCAGTAGGAATATAGCGGGGATGACAGATACGCAGTATTTT. Translation: CASRNIAGMTDTQYF. The V gene is TRBV19, the J gene TRBJ2-3, with 8 bases identical to TRBD2. The germline V gene has CDR1 LNHDA and CDR2 SQIVND (reference sequence). The CDR3 has 15 residues. The J segment lost 3 bases and the V segment lost 6 bases, leaving 8 bases of the junction unmatched. The complete variable domain, with remaining parts taken from reference TRBV19 and TRBJ2-3, reads DGGITQSPKYLFRKEGQNVTLSCEQNLNHDAMYWYRQDPGQGLRLIYYSQIVNDFQKGDIAEGYSVSREKKESFPLTVTSAQKNPTAFYLCASRNIAGMTDTQYFGPGTRLTVL.

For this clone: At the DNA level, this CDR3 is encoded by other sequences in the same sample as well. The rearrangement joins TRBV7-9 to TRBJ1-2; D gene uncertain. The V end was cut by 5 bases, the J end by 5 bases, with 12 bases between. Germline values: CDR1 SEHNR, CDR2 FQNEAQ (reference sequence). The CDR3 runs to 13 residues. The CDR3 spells CASSPAGPYGYTF. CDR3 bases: TGTGCCAGCAGCCCCGCGGGTCCTTATGGCTACACCTTC.

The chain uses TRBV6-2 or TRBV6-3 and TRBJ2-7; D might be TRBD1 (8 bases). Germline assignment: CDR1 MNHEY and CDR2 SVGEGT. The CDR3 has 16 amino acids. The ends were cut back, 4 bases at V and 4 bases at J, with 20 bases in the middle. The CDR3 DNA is TGTGCCAGCAGTTCCCGGACTTACAGGGGGGGTTACGAGCAGTACGTC. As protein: CASSSRTYRGGYEQYV.

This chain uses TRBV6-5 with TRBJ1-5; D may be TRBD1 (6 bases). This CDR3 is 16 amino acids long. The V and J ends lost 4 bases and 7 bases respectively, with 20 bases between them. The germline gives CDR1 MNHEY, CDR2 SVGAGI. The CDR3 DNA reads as TGTGCCAGCAGTTCCCGAAGGGGGGGTATTTTGCAGCCCCAGCATTTT. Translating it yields CASSSRRGGILQPQHF.

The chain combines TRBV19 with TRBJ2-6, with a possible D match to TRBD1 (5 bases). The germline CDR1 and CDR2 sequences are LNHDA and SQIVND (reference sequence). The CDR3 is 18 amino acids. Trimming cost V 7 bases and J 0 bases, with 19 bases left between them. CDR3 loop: CASTFRVAAFSGANVLTF. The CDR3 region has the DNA TGTGCCAGTACCTTCAGGGTGGCAGCCTTCTCTGGGGCCAACGTCCTGACTTTC.

This chain's CDR3 is CASSRVDNSPLHF. The CDR3 DNA is TGTGCCAGCAGCAGGGTTGATAATTCACCCCTCCACTTT. The genes are TRBV28 and TRBJ1-6; perhaps TRBD1 as D (5 bases). CDR1 MDHEN and CDR2 SYDVKM come from the germline V gene. There are 13 residues in the CDR3. Deletions cut 6 bases from V and 5 bases from J, with 8 bases between.

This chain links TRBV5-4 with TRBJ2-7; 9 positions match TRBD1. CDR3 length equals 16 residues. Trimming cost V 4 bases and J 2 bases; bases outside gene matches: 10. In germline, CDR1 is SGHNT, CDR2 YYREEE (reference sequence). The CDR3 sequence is CASSPGGGQGTYEQYF. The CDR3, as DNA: TGTGCCAGCAGCCCAGGGGGGGGACAGGGCACCTACGAGCAGTACTTC.

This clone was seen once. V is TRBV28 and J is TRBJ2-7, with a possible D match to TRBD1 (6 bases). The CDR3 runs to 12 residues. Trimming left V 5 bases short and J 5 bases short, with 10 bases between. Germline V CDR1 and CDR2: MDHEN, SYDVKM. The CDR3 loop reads CASSLTGNEQYV. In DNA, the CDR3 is TGTGCCAGCAGTCTAACAGGGAACGAGCAGTACGTC.

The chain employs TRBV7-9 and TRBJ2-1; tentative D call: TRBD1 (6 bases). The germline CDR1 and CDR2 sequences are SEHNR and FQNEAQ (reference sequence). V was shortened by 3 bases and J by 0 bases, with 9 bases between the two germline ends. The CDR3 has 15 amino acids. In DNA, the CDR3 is TGTGCCAGCAGCTTCCAGGGGAGCTCCTACAATGAGCAGTTCTTC. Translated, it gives CASSFQGSSYNEQFF. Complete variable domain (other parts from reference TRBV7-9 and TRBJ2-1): DTGVSQNPRHKITKRGQNVTFRCDPISEHNRLYWYRQTLGQGPEFLTYFQNEAQLEKSRLLSDRFSAERPKGSFSTLEIQRTEQGDSAMYLCASSFQGSSYNEQFFGPGTRLTVL.

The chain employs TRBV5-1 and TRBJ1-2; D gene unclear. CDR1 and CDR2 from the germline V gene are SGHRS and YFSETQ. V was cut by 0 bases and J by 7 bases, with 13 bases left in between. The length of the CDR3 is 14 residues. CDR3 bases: TGCGCCAGCAGCTTGGGCTTAGACGGGGTTGGCTACACCTTC. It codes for CASSLGLDGVGYTF.